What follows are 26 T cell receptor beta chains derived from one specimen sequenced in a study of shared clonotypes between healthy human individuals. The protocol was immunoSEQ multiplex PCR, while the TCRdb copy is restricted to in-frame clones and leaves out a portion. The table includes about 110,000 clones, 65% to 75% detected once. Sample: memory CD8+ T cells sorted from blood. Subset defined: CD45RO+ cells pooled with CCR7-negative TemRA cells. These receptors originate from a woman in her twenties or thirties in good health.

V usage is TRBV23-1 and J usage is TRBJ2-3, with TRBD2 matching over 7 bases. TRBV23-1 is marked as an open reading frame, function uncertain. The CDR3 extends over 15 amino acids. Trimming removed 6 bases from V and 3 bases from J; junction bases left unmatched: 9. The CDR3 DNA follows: TGCGCCAGCAGGCTCCCGGGACTACCAACAGATACGCAGTATTTT. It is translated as CASRLPGLPTDTQYF.

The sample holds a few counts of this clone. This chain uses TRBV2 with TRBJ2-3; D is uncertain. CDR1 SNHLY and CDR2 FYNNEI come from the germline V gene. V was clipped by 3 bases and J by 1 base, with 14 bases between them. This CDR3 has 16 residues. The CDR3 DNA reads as TGTGCCAGCAGTGACCCGGGTCTAGAGGGCACAGATACGCAGTATTTT. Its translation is CASSDPGLEGTDTQYF.

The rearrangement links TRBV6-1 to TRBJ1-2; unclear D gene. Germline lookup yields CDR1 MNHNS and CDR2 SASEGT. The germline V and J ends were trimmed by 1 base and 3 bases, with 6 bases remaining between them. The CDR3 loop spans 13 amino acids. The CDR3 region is CASSEEVHYGYTF. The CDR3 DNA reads TGTGCCAGCAGTGAAGAGGTACACTATGGCTACACCTTC.

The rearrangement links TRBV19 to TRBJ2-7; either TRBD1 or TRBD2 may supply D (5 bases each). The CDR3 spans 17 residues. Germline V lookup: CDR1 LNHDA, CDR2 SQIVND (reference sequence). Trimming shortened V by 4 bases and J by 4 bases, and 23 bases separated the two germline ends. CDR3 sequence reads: CASSTPGGSPYPYEQYF. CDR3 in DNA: TGTGCCAGTAGTACCCCTGGGGGTAGCCCATATCCATACGAGCAGTACTTC.

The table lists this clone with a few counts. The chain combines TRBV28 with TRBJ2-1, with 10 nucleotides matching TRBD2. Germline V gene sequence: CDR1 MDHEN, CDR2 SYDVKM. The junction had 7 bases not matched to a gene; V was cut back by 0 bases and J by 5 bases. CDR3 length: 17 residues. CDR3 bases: TGTGCCAGCAGTTTATGGGCCCCCACTAGCGGGAACAATGAGCAGTTCTTC. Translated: CASSLWAPTSGNNEQFF.

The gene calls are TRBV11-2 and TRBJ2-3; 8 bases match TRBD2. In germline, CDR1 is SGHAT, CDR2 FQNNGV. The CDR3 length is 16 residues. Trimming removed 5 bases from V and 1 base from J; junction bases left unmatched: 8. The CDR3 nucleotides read TGTGCCAGCAGCCCAATGCGGGGGGCGGGCACAGATACGCAGTATTTT. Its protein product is CASSPMRGAGTDTQYF.

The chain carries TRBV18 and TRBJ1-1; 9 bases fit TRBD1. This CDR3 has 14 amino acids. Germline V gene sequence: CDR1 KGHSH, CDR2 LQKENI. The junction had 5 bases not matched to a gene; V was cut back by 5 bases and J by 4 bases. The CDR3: CASSTTGGRTEAFF. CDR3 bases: TGTGCCAGCTCAACAACAGGGGGCCGCACTGAAGCTTTCTTT.

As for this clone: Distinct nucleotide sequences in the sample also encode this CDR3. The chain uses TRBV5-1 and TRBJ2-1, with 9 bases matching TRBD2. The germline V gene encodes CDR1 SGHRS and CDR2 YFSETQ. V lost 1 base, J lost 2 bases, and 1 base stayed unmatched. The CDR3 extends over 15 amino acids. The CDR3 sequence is CASSLSSGAYNEQFF. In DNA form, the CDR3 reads TGCGCCAGCAGCTTGTCTAGCGGGGCCTACAATGAGCAGTTCTTC. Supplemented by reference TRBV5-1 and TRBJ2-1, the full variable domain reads KAGVTQTPRYLIKTRGQQVTLSCSPISGHRSVSWYQQTPGQGLQFLFEYFSETQRNKGNFPGRFSGRQFSNSRSEMNVSTLELGDSALYLCASSLSSGAYNEQFFGPGTRLTVL.

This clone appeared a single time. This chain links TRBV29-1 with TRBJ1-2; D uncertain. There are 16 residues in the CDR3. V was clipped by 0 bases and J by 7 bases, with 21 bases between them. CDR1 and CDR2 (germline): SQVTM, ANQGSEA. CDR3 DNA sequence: TGCAGCGTTGAAGATCATACACGAGGGCCTACCATTGGCTACACCTTC. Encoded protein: CSVEDHTRGPTIGYTF.

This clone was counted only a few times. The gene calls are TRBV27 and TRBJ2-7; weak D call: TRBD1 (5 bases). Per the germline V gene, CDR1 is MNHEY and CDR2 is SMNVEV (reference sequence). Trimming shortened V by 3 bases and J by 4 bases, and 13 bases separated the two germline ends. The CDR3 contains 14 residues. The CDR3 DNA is TGTGCCAGCAGTTTGGATCATACAGGTTACGAGCAGTACTTC. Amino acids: CASSLDHTGYEQYF.

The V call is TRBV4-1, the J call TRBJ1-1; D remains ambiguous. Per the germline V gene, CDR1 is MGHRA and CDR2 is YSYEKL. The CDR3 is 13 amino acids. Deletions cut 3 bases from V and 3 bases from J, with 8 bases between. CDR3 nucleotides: TGCGCCAGCAGCCATCGAGGCGACACTGAAGCTTTCTTT. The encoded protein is CASSHRGDTEAFF.

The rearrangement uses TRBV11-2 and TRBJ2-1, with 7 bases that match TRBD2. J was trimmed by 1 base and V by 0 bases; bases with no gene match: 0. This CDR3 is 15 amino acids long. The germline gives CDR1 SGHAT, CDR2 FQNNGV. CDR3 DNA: TGTGCCAGCAGCTTAGAGCGGGAGTCCTACAATGAGCAGTTCTTC. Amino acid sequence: CASSLERESYNEQFF.

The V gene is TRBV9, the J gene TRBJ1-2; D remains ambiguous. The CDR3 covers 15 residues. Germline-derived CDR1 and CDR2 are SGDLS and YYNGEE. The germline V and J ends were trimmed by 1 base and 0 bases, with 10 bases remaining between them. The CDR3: CASSVTPEANYGYTF. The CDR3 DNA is TGTGCCAGCAGCGTAACCCCAGAAGCTAACTATGGCTACACCTTC.

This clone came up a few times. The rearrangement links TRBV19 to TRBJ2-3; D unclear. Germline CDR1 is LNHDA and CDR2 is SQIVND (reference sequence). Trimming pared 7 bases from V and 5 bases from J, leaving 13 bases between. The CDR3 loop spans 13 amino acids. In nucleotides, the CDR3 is TGTGCCAGTAAAGGGTTCCTAGGAGATACGCAGTATTTT. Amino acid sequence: CASKGFLGDTQYF. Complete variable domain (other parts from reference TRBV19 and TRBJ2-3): DGGITQSPKYLFRKEGQNVTLSCEQNLNHDAMYWYRQDPGQGLRLIYYSQIVNDFQKGDIAEGYSVSREKKESFPLTVTSAQKNPTAFYLCASKGFLGDTQYFGPGTRLTVL.

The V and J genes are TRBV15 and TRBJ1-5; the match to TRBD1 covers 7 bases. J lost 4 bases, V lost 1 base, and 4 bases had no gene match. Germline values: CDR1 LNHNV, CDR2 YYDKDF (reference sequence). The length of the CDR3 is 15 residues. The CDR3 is CATSRVKGANQPQHF. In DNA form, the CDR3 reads TGTGCCACCAGCAGAGTAAAGGGGGCTAATCAGCCCCAGCATTTT.

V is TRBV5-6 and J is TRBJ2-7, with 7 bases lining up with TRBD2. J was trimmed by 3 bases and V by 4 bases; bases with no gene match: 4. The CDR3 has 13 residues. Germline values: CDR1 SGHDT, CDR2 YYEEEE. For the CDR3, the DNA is TGTGCCAGCAGCGGGACTACGAACTACGAGCAGTACTTC. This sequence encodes CASSGTTNYEQYF.

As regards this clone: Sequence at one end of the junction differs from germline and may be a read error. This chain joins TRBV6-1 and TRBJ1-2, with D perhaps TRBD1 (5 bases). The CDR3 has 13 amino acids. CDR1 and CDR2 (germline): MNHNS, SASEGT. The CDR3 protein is CASSEAPWGDKFF. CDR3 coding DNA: TGTGCCAGCAGTGAAGCGCCTTGGGGCGATAAATTCTTC.

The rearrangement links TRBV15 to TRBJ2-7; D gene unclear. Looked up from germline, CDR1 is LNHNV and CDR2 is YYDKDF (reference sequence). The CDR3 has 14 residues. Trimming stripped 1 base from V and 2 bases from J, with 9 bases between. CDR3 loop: CATSRARTPYEQYF. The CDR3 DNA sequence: TGTGCCACCAGCAGAGCCCGTACCCCCTACGAGCAGTACTTC.

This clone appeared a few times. Written as DNA, the CDR3 is TGTGCCAGCAGTCGGAGTAGCGGGAGCCCAGATACGCAGTATTTT. Protein: CASSRSSGSPDTQYF. The chain uses TRBV6-4 and TRBJ2-3, with 9 positions matching TRBD2. V trimming: 5 bases; J trimming: 4 bases; junction bases outside the gene matches: 7. The CDR3 runs 15 residues. Germline V gives CDR1 MRHNA, CDR2 SNTAGT.

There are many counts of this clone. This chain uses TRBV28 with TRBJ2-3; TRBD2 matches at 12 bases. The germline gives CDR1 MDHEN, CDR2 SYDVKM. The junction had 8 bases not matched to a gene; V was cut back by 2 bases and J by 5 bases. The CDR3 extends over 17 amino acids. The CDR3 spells CASSLALAGGPIDTQYF. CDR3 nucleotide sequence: TGTGCCAGCAGTTTAGCCCTAGCGGGAGGGCCTATAGATACGCAGTATTTT.

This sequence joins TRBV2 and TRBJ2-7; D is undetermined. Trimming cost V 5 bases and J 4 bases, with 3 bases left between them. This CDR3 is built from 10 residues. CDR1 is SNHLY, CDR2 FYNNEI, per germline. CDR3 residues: CASSLYEQYF. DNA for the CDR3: TGTGCCAGCAGTCTATACGAGCAGTACTTC.

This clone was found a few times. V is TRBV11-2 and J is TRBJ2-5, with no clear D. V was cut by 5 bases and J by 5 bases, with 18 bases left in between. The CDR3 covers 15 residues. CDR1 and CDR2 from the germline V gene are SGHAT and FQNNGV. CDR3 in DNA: TGTGCCAGCAGCCCCGGTAAAGGGCGCATGGAGACCCAGTACTTC. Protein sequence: CASSPGKGRMETQYF.

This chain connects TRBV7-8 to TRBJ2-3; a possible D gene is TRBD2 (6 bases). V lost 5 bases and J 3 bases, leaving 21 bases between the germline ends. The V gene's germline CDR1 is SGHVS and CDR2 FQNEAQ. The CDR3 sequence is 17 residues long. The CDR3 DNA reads TGTGCCAGCAGCATTTTGGAGGGTAGCGGTTGGACAGATACGCAGTATTTT. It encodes CASSILEGSGWTDTQYF. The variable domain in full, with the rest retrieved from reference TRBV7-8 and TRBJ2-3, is GAGVSQSPRYKVAKRGQDVALRCDPISGHVSLFWYQQALGQGPEFLTYFQNEAQLDKSGLPSDRFFAERPEGSVSTLKIQRTQQEDSAVYLCASSILEGSGWTDTQYFGPGTRLTVL.

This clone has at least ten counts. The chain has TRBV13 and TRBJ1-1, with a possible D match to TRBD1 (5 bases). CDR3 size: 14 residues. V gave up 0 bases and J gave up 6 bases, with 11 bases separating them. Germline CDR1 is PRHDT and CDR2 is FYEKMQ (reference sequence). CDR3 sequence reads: CASSLGAGRPEAFF. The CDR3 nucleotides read TGTGCCAGCAGCTTAGGAGCAGGGAGACCTGAAGCTTTCTTT. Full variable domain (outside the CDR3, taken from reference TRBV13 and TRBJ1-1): AAGVIQSPRHLIKEKRETATLKCYPIPRHDTVYWYQQGPGQDPQFLISFYEKMQSDKGSIPDRFSAQQFSDYHSELNMSSLELGDSALYFCASSLGAGRPEAFFGQGTRLTVV.

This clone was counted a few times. CDR3 region: CASSPTGLAYEQYF. CDR3 nucleotides: TGTGCCAGCAGCCCGACAGGTTTGGCATACGAGCAGTACTTC. The J gene is TRBJ2-7, the V gene TRBV14, with a weak D call TRBD1 (6 bases). This CDR3 contains 14 residues. Trimming took 4 bases from V and 4 from J, leaving 14 bases between them. CDR1 and CDR2 from the germline V gene are SGHDN and FVKESK. Variable domain in full (rest from reference TRBV14 and TRBJ2-7): EAGVTQFPSHSVIEKGQTVTLRCDPISGHDNLYWYRRVMGKEIKFLLHFVKESKQDESGMPNNRFLAERTGGTYSTLKVQPAELEDSGVYFCASSPTGLAYEQYFGPGTRLTVT.

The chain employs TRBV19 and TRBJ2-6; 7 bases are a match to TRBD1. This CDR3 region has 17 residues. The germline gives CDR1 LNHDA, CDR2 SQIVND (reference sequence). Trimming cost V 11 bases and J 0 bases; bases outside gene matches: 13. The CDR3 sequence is CAGDRDTRLSGANVLTF. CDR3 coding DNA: TGTGCCGGCGACAGGGATACCAGACTCTCTGGGGCCAACGTCCTGACTTTC.